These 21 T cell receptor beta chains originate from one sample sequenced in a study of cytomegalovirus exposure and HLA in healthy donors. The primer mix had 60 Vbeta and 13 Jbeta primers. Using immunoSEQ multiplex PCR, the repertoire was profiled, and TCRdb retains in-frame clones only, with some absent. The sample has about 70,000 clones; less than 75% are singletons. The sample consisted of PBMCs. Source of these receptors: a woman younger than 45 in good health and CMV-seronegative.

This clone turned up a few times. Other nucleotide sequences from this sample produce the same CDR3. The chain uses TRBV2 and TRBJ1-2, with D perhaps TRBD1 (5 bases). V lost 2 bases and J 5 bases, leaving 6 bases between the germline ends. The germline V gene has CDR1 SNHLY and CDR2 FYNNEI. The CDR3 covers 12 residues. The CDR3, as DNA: TGTGCCAGCAGTGAAAGGACATATGGCTACACCTTC. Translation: CASSERTYGYTF.

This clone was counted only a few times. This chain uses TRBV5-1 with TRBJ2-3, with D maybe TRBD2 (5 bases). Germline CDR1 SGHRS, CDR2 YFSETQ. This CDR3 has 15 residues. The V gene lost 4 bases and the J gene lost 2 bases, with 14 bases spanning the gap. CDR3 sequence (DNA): TGCGCCAGCAGCGGAGGTTTGGGGTACACAGATACGCAGTATTTT. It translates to CASSGGLGYTDTQYF.

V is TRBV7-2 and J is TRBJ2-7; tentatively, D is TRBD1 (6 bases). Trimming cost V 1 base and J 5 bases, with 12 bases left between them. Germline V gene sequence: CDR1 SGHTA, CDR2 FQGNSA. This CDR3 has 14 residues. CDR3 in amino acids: CASSLVAGDDEQYF. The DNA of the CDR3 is TGTGCCAGCAGCTTAGTAGCAGGGGACGACGAGCAGTACTTC.

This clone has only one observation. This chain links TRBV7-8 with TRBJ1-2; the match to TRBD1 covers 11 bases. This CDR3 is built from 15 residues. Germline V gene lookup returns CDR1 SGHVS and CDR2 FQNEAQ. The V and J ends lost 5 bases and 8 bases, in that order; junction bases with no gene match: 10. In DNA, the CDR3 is TGTGCCAGCAGCCCCGGACAGGGGGCTTTGGGAGGCTACACCTTC. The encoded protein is CASSPGQGALGGYTF.

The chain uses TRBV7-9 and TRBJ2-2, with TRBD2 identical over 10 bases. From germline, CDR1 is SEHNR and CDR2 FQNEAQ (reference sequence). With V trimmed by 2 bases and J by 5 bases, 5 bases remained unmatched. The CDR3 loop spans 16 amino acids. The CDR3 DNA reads TGTGCCAGCAGCTTACCAAGCGGGGGGGCGACCGGGGAGCTGTTTTTT. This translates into CASSLPSGGATGELFF. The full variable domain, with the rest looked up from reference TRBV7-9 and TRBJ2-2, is DTGVSQNPRHKITKRGQNVTFRCDPISEHNRLYWYRQTLGQGPEFLTYFQNEAQLEKSRLLSDRFSAERPKGSFSTLEIQRTEQGDSAMYLCASSLPSGGATGELFFGEGSRLTVL.

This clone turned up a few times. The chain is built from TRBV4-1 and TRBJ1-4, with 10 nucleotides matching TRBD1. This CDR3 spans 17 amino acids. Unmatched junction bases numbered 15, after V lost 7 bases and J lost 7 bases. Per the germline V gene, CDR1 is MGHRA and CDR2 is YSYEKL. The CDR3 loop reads CASTPSGTGARGEKLFF. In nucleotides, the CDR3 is TGCGCCAGCACTCCATCCGGGACAGGGGCTCGGGGTGAAAAACTGTTTTTT.

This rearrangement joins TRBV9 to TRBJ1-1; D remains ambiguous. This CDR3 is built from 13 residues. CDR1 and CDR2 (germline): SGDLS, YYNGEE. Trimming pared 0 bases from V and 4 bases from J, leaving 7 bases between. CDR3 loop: CASSVATGTEAFF. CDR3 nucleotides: TGTGCCAGCAGCGTAGCAACGGGCACTGAAGCTTTCTTT.

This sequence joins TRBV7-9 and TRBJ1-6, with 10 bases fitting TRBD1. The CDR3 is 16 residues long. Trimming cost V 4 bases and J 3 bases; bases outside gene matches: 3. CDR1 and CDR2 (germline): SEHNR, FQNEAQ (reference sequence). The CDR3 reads CASSSGQGFYNSPLHF. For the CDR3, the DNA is TGTGCCAGCAGCTCGGGACAGGGGTTCTATAATTCACCCCTCCACTTT.

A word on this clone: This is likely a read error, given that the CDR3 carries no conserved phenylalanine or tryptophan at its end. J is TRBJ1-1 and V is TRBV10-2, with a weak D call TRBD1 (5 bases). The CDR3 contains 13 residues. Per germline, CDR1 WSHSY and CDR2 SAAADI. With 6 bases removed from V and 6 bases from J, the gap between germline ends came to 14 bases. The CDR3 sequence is CASRDGGKAEAFS. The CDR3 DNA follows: TGCGCCAGCAGAGACGGGGGGAAGGCTGAAGCTTTCTCT.

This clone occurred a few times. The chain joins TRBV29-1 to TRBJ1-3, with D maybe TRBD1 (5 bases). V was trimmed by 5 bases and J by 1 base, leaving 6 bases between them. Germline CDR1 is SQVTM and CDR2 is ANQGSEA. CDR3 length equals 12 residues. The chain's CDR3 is CSVRGSGNTIYF. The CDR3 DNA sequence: TGCAGCGTTCGGGGGTCTGGAAACACCATATATTTT.

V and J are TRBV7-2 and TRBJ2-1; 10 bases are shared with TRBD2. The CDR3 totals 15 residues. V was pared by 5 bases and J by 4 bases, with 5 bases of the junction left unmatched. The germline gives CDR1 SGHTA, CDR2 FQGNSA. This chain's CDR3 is CASSPSGGQYNEQFF. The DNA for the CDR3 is TGTGCCAGCAGCCCTAGCGGGGGACAATACAATGAGCAGTTCTTC.

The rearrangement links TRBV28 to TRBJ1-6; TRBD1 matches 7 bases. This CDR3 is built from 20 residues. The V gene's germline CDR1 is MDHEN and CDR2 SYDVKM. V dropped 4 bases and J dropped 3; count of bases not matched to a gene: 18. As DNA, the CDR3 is TGTGCCAGCAGTTCTCTGGGTGGGTCAGGAGGGGGCGACTATAATTCACCCCTCCACTTT. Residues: CASSSLGGSGGGDYNSPLHF. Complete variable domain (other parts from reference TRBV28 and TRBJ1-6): DVKVTQSSRYLVKRTGEKVFLECVQDMDHENMFWYRQDPGLGLRLIYFSYDVKMKEKGDIPEGYSVSREKKERFSLILESASTNQTSMYLCASSSLGGSGGGDYNSPLHFGNGTRLTVT.

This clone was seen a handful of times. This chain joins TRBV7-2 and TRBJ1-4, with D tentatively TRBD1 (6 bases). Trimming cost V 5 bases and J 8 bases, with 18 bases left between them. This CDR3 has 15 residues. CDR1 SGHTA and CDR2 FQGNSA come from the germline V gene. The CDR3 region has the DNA TGTGCCAGCAGCCGTAGTCCGGGACAAAGCGAAAAACTGTTTTTT. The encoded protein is CASSRSPGQSEKLFF.

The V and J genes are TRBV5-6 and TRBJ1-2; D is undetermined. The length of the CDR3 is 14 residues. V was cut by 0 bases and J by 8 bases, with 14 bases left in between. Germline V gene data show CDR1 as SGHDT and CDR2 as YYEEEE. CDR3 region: CASSLGTPREGYTF. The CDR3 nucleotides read TGTGCCAGCAGCTTGGGAACCCCACGGGAGGGCTACACCTTC.

CDR3 sequence reads: CASSLPTDTQYF. In nucleotides, the CDR3 is TGTGCCAGCAGTCTCCCCACAGATACGCAGTATTTT. The chain is built from TRBV27 and TRBJ2-3; D unresolved. V lost 5 bases and J lost 2, with 5 bases in between. The CDR3 sequence is 12 residues long. Germline V gene sequence: CDR1 MNHEY, CDR2 SMNVEV (reference sequence).

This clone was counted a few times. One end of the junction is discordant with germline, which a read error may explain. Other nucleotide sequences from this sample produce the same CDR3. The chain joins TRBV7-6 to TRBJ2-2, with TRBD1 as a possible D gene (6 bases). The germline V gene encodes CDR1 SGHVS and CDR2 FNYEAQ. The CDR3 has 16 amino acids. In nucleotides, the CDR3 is TGTGCCAGCAGCTTAGCGCCAGGGGTCTACACCGGCGAGCTGTTTTTT. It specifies CASSLAPGVYTGELFF.

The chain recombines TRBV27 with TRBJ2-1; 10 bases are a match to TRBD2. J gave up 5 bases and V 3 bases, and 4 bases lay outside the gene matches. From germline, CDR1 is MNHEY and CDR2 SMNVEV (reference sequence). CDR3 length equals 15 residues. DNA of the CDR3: TGTGCCAGCAGTTTGTTTAGCGGGGGGAACAATGAGCAGTTCTTC. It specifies CASSLFSGGNNEQFF.

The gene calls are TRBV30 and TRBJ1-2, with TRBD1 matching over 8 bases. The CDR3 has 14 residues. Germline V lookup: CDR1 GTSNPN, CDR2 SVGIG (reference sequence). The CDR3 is CANPRLGQVGGYTF. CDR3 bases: TGTGCAAACCCCCGGTTGGGACAGGTGGGAGGCTACACCTTC.

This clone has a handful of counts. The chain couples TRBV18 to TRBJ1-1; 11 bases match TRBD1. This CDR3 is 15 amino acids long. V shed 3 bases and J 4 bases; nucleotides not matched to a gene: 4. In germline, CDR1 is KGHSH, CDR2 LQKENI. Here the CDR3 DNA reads TGTGCCAGCTCACCGGGACAGGGGGTGGGCACTGAAGCTTTCTTT. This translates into CASSPGQGVGTEAFF.

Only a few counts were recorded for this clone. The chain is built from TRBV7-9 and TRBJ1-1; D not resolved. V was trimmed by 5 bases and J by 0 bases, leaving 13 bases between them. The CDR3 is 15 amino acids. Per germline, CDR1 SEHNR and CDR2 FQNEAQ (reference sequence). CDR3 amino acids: CASSPPGSMNTEAFF. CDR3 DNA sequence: TGTGCCAGCAGCCCGCCGGGGAGTATGAACACTGAAGCTTTCTTT.

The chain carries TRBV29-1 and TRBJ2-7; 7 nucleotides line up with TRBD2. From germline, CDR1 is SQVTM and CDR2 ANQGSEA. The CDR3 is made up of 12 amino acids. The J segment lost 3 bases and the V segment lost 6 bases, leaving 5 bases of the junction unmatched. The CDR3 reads CSVGEGLYEQYF. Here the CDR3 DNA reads TGCAGCGTGGGGGAGGGTCTCTACGAGCAGTACTTC.